The rows below give T cell receptor beta chains drawn from one sample of a study of blood T cell repertoires in COVID-19. The table came from immunoSEQ multiplex PCR; TCRdb's copy has only in-frame clones and leaves some out. Of some 97,000 clones listed, about nine tenths are singletons. Sample: peripheral blood. Receptors originate from a man between 50 and 59 years old with acute or convalescent COVID-19. Each CDR3 is given with its conserved first and last residue. A D gene is named only where the DNA matches it firmly. Clone sizes are given selectively: once, few, many, or a class where the clone is expanded.

size	length	V	D	J	CDR3	DNA
-	15	TRBV3-1/TRBV3-2	-	TRBJ1-2	CASSQEGGAIDGYTF	TGTGCCAGCAGCCAAGAAGGGGGGGCGATCGATGGCTACACCTTC
few	16	TRBV5-5	TRBD2	TRBJ2-1	CASSFQTSGRGIEQFF	TGTGCCAGCAGCTTCCAGACTAGCGGGAGGGGAATTGAACAGTTCTTC
-	15	TRBV5-1	-	TRBJ1-6	CASSLMVGVRQSLHF	TGCGCCAGCAGCTTGATGGTGGGCGTCCGTCAGTCCCTCCACTTT
-	14	TRBV19	TRBD1	TRBJ1-4	CASRPTGINEKLFF	TGTGCCAGTAGACCGACAGGGATCAATGAAAAACTGTTTTTT
-	16	TRBV5-1	TRBD1	TRBJ2-2	CASSLGQGAITGELFF	TGCGCCAGCAGCTTGGGACAGGGGGCGATCACCGGGGAGCTGTTTTTT
-	15	TRBV7-9	TRBD2	TRBJ2-4	CASSLVSSGRNIQYF	TGTGCCAGCAGCTTAGTGTCTAGCGGGAGGAACATTCAGTACTTC
-	13	TRBV12-3/TRBV12-4	-	TRBJ1-1	CASSSQGGTEAFF	TGTGCCAGCAGTTCCCAGGGCGGTACTGAAGCTTTCTTT
-	12	TRBV6-5	-	TRBJ1-2	CASSYSGAGYTF	TGTGCCAGCAGTTACTCAGGGGCTGGCTACACCTTC
once	16	TRBV5-1	TRBD1	TRBJ1-1	CASRRTGVGIYTEAFF	TGCGCCAGCAGACGGACAGGGGTAGGGATTTACACTGAAGCTTTCTTT
-	14	TRBV19	-	TRBJ1-3	CASRPTGTGNTIYF	TGTGCCAGTAGACCCACGGGGACTGGAAACACCATATATTTT
once	13	TRBV24-1	-	TRBJ2-1	CATRGPWGNEQFF	TGTGCCACCAGGGGGCCTTGGGGCAATGAGCAGTTCTTC
once	12	TRBV30	-	TRBJ1-1	CAWSSEGTEAFF	TGTGCCTGGAGCTCGGAGGGGACTGAAGCTTTCTTT
-	15	TRBV5-6	-	TRBJ1-3	CASSLRLTGGNTIYF	TGTGCCAGCAGCTTGCGACTCACCGGGGGAAACACCATATATTTT
-	17	TRBV19	TRBD2	TRBJ2-3	CASSTEGLAGTTDTQYF	TGTGCCAGTAGTACAGAGGGACTAGCGGGAACCACAGATACGCAGTATTTT
-	14	TRBV6-2/TRBV6-3	TRBD1	TRBJ2-7	CASSSGQGANEQYF	TGTGCCAGCAGTTCGGGACAGGGGGCCAACGAGCAGTACTTC
-	14	TRBV7-8	TRBD1	TRBJ1-2	CASSLAVRGPGYTF	TGTGCCAGCAGCTTAGCCGTTAGGGGGCCTGGCTACACCTTC
-	13	TRBV29-1	-	TRBJ1-1	CSVEDRALREAFF	TGCAGCGTTGAAGATAGAGCCCTTCGGGAGGCTTTCTTT
-	15	TRBV5-1	TRBD1	TRBJ2-2	CASSLARTGYGELFF	TGCGCCAGCAGCCTCGCTAGGACAGGGTACGGGGAGCTGTTTTTT
-	12	TRBV6-5	-	TRBJ1-6	CASSLYNSPLHF	TGTGCCAGCAGCCTGTATAATTCACCCCTCCACTTT
many	14	TRBV19	TRBD1	TRBJ2-7	CASQPTGGINEQYF	TGTGCCAGTCAGCCGACAGGGGGTATCAACGAGCAGTACTTC
-	14	TRBV7-9	-	TRBJ2-5	CASRPSGTLETRYF	TGTGCCAGCAGACCTTCCGGGACTCTAGAGACCCGGTACTTC
-	14	TRBV5-1	TRBD1	TRBJ1-2	CASSPGQGFYGYTF	TGCGCCAGCAGCCCGGGACAGGGGTTCTATGGCTACACCTTC
once	17	TRBV5-1	-	TRBJ2-6	CASSLLRSHSGANVLTF	TGCGCCAGCAGCTTGTTGCGTAGCCACTCTGGGGCCAACGTCCTGACTTTC
-	15	TRBV11-2	TRBD1	TRBJ2-1	CASSIQGSSYNEQFF	TGTGCCAGCAGTATACAGGGGAGCTCCTACAATGAGCAGTTCTTC
-	14	TRBV24-1	-	TRBJ1-5	CAVGGRDSNQPQHF	TGTGCCGTCGGGGGGCGGGATAGCAATCAGCCCCAGCATTTT
-	13	TRBV10-3	-	TRBJ2-7	CAISEQGVYEQYF	TGTGCCATCAGTGAGCAAGGGGTATACGAGCAGTACTTC
-	16	TRBV5-5	TRBD2	TRBJ2-3	CASSLGEAGAADTQYF	TGTGCCAGCAGCTTGGGGGAAGCGGGAGCGGCAGATACGCAGTATTTT
-	13	TRBV4-3	-	TRBJ2-7	CASSQEAVSEQYF	TGCGCCAGCAGCCAAGAGGCAGTAAGCGAGCAGTACTTC
-	16	TRBV6-5	-	TRBJ1-1	CASSYSILNRDTEAFF	TGTGCCAGCAGTTACTCGATACTGAACAGGGACACTGAAGCTTTCTTT
-	15	TRBV3-1/TRBV3-2	TRBD2	TRBJ2-5	CASSQDTGGPETQYF	TGTGCCAGCAGCCAAGACACGGGAGGGCCTGAGACCCAGTACTTC
-	14	TRBV5-1	TRBD1	TRBJ2-7	CASSFGQESSEQYF	TGCGCCAGCAGCTTTGGACAGGAGTCGAGCGAGCAGTACTTC
-	16	TRBV7-8	-	TRBJ2-1	CASVQKRANSYNEQFF	TGTGCCAGCGTCCAAAAGCGGGCGAACTCCTACAATGAGCAGTTCTTC
-	10	TRBV2	-	TRBJ2-1	CASTLWEQFF	TGTGCCAGCACCCTATGGGAGCAGTTCTTC
few	15	TRBV15	-	TRBJ1-2	CATSRDKSSNYGYTF	TGTGCCACCAGCAGAGATAAGTCCAGTAACTATGGCTACACCTTC
-	15	TRBV19	TRBD1	TRBJ1-1	CASSRGTGGPTEAFF	TGTGCCAGTAGTAGGGGGACAGGGGGCCCCACTGAAGCTTTCTTT
-	12	TRBV30	-	TRBJ2-2	CAWSEGYGELFF	TGTGCCTGGAGTGAGGGGTACGGGGAGCTGTTTTTT
-	15	TRBV19	-	TRBJ1-2	CASSIGRQAAYGYTF	TGTGCCAGTAGTATAGGGAGGCAGGCGGCCTATGGCTACACCTTC
-	13	TRBV2	TRBD1	TRBJ2-5	CAITGTGVGSQYF	TGTGCCATAACCGGGACAGGGGTCGGGTCCCAGTACTTC
once	14	TRBV10-2	TRBD1	TRBJ1-1	CASSGGQGDTEAFF	TGCGCCAGCAGTGGGGGACAGGGCGACACTGAAGCTTTCTTT
-	15	TRBV6-6	TRBD1	TRBJ1-5	CASSPGQGATQPQHF	TGTGCCAGCAGCCCCGGACAGGGGGCGACTCAGCCCCAGCATTTT
once	13	TRBV24-1	-	TRBJ2-1	CATSENSRSEQFF	TGTGCCACCAGTGAGAACTCAAGATCGGAGCAGTTCTTC
-	15	TRBV2	TRBD1	TRBJ1-5	CASSEVGGGRQPQHF	TGTGCCAGCAGTGAAGTTGGAGGGGGCCGCCAGCCCCAGCATTTT
-	16	TRBV9	TRBD1	TRBJ1-2	CASSVARDSLNYGYTF	TGTGCCAGCAGCGTAGCTAGGGACAGCCTTAACTATGGCTACACCTTC
-	15	TRBV13	TRBD1	TRBJ2-7	CASSFGPTSGGEQYF	TGTGCCAGCAGCTTCGGGCCCACATCAGGGGGCGAGCAGTACTTC
-	15	TRBV28	-	TRBJ1-1	CASSLNLGGNTEAFF	TGTGCCAGCAGTCTCAACCTCGGGGGGAACACTGAAGCTTTCTTT
few	15	TRBV10-3	TRBD1	TRBJ2-1	CAIRGLGGTNNEQFF	TGTGCCATCAGGGGCCTAGGGGGCACGAACAATGAGCAGTTCTTC
-	13	TRBV11-2	TRBD1	TRBJ1-2	CASSLPDRGGYTF	TGTGCCAGCAGCCTCCCGGACAGGGGAGGCTACACCTTC
-	16	TRBV5-1	TRBD2	TRBJ2-3	CASSLSAGAITDTQYF	TGCGCCAGCAGCTTGTCGGCGGGAGCGATCACAGATACGCAGTATTTT
-	15	TRBV6-5	-	TRBJ1-2	CASSLWGAGSYGYTF	TGTGCCAGCAGCCTATGGGGCGCAGGAAGTTATGGCTACACCTTC
-	15	TRBV10-3	-	TRBJ2-5	CAISDSGSGLETQYF	TGTGCCATCAGTGACTCCGGGAGCGGGTTAGAGACCCAGTACTTC
-	13	TRBV27	TRBD1	TRBJ2-1	CASSSRTGNEQFF	TGTGCCAGCAGTTCTCGGACAGGCAATGAGCAGTTCTTC
-	13	TRBV29-1	TRBD1	TRBJ1-3	CSVAWTGGNTIYF	TGCAGCGTTGCGTGGACAGGGGGAAACACCATATATTTT
-	16	TRBV10-3	TRBD2	TRBJ2-5	CAISESILAVQETQYF	TGTGCCATCAGTGAGTCGATACTAGCGGTCCAAGAGACCCAGTACTTC
-	17	TRBV5-6	-	TRBJ1-4	CASSLRSTAYKGEKLFF	TGTGCCAGCAGCTTACGGTCCACAGCCTATAAAGGTGAAAAACTGTTTTTT
-	14	TRBV19	-	TRBJ2-7	CASSISGPPYEQYF	TGTGCCAGTAGTATCAGCGGTCCACCCTACGAGCAGTACTTC
-	14	TRBV7-8	TRBD1	TRBJ2-3	CASSPRGRTDTQYF	TGTGCCAGCAGCCCCAGGGGGCGCACAGATACGCAGTATTTT
once	12	TRBV19	TRBD1	TRBJ1-2	CASSIGQGEHTF	TGTGCCAGTAGTATCGGACAGGGGGAGCACACCTTC